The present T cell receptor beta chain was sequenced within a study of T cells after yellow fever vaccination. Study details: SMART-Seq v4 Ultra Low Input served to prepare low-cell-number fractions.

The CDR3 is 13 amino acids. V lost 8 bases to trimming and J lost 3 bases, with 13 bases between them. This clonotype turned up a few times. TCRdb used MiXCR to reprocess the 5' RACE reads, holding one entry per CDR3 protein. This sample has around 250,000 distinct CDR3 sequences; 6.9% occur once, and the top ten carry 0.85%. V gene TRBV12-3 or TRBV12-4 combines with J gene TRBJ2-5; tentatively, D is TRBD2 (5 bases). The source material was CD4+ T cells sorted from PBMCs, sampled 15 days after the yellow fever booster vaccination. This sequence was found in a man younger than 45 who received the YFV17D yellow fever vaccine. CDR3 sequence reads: CASGELVEETQYF. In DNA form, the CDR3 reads TGTGCCAGCGGGGAGTTAGTTGAAGAGACCCAGTACTTC.